This T cell receptor (beta chain) was retrieved from a study of blood T cell repertoires in COVID-19. Across the whole study: The United States, Italy and Spain were the sources of the acute and convalescent COVID-19 samples. T cells, B-cell-depleted T cells, or PBMCs supplied cDNA or gDNA.

Using immunoSEQ multiplex PCR, the repertoire was profiled, and TCRdb retains in-frame clones only, with some absent. Here the sample spans fewer than 25,000 clones, over 70% being singletons. The V end was cut by 7 bases, the J end by 0 bases, with 13 bases between. The CDR3 totals 15 residues. The germline CDR1 and CDR2 sequences are SEHNR and FQNEAQ (reference sequence). V gene TRBV7-9 combines with J gene TRBJ2-1; a possible D gene is TRBD2 (5 bases). The sequencing input was peripheral blood. The clonotype was recovered from a human donor with active COVID-19. The donor label of this sample is uncertain. CDR3 residues: CASINLGVSYNEQFF. CDR3 nucleotides: TGTGCCAGCATAAATCTCGGGGTCTCCTACAATGAGCAGTTCTTC.